This passage covers 14 T cell receptor beta chains from one sample sequenced in a study of siplizumab effects on memory and regulatory T cells. Only in-frame clones appear in the TCRdb table, and some are missing; sequencing was by immunoSEQ multiplex PCR. The top ten clones hold approximately 0.73% of a sample with some 99,000 clones, about 90% of them seen once. The sequenced material came from Tregs sorted from blood. These receptors came from a human donor in good health.

This clone appeared once. The chain recombines TRBV7-2 with TRBJ2-3; the match to TRBD2 covers 13 bases. CDR3 length: 14 amino acids. Trimming cost V 5 bases and J 11 bases; bases outside gene matches: 7. In germline, CDR1 is SGHTA, CDR2 FQGNSA. The CDR3 loop reads CASSPAGTSGEQYF. CDR3 coding DNA: TGTGCCAGCAGCCCGGCCGGGACTAGCGGGGAGCAGTATTTT.

The rearrangement uses TRBV7-2 and TRBJ2-5; D is unresolved. V lost 1 base to trimming and J lost 5 bases, with 8 bases between them. Germline V CDR1 and CDR2: SGHTA, FQGNSA. The CDR3 sequence is 13 residues long. DNA of the CDR3: TGTGCCAGCAGCTTAGTAGTTGGGGAGACCCAGTACTTC. It translates to CASSLVVGETQYF. Full variable domain (missing parts from reference TRBV7-2 and TRBJ2-5): GAGVSQSPSNKVTEKGKDVELRCDPISGHTALYWYRQSLGQGLEFLIYFQGNSAPDKSGLPSDRFSAERTGGSVSTLTIQRTQQEDSAVYLCASSLVVGETQYFGPGTRLLVL.

The genes are TRBV27 and TRBJ1-2; 7 nucleotides agree with TRBD1. From germline, CDR1 is MNHEY and CDR2 SMNVEV (reference sequence). The J segment lost 8 bases and the V segment lost 6 bases, leaving 9 bases of the junction unmatched. The length of the CDR3 is 13 residues. In nucleotides, the CDR3 is TGTGCCAGCAGAGTGACAGGGCGGGGAGGCTACACCTTC. This gives the protein CASRVTGRGGYTF.

Only one count was recorded for this clone. The chain employs TRBV27 and TRBJ1-1, with 7 positions matching TRBD1. CDR1 is MNHEY and CDR2 is SMNVEV in the germline V gene (reference sequence). J gave up 7 bases and V 3 bases, and 11 bases lay outside the gene matches. There are 15 residues in the CDR3. The CDR3 DNA follows: TGTGCCAGCAGTTTGATCGGGGACAGACGCTTTGAAGCTTTCTTT. Amino acids: CASSLIGDRRFEAFF.

This chain joins TRBV4-1 and TRBJ2-7, with D unclear. Trimming stripped 1 base from V and 2 bases from J, with 18 bases between. CDR3 length: 17 residues. Germline CDR1 is MGHRA and CDR2 is YSYEKL. Written as DNA, the CDR3 is TGCGCCAGCAGCCAAGCCCCGCAGGCGACCTTCACCTACGAGCAGTACTTC. Protein sequence: CASSQAPQATFTYEQYF.

V usage is TRBV5-1 and J usage is TRBJ1-4; 8 bases match TRBD1. The length of the CDR3 is 13 residues. Germline CDR1 reads SGHRS; CDR2 reads YFSETQ. V gave up 4 bases and J gave up 8 bases; unmatched junction bases: 4. CDR3 nucleotides: TGCGCCAGCAGCGTGACAGGGGTCGAAAAACTGTTTTTT. Translated: CASSVTGVEKLFF. Based on the CDR3 plus reference TRBV5-1 and TRBJ1-4, the full variable domain is KAGVTQTPRYLIKTRGQQVTLSCSPISGHRSVSWYQQTPGQGLQFLFEYFSETQRNKGNFPGRFSGRQFSNSRSEMNVSTLELGDSALYLCASSVTGVEKLFFGSGTQLSVL.

To note about this clone: Other DNA sequences in this specimen translate into the identical CDR3. The V and J genes are TRBV20-1 and TRBJ2-3; D is uncertain. The CDR3 runs 11 residues. Trimming cost V 1 base and J 4 bases, with 3 bases left between them. In germline, CDR1 is DFQATT, CDR2 SNEGSKA (reference sequence). The CDR3 DNA sequence: TGCAGTGCTAGAGTTTCAGATACGCAGTATTTT. This translates into CSARVSDTQYF.

The chain is built from TRBV25-1 and TRBJ1-1; D is possibly TRBD1 (5 bases). The CDR3 runs to 14 residues. The ends were cut back, 5 bases at V and 5 bases at J, with 15 bases in the middle. Germline V gives CDR1 MGHDK, CDR2 SYGVNS. Here the CDR3 reads CASSPSGKTTEAFF. The CDR3 DNA reads TGTGCCAGCAGTCCTTCAGGGAAGACGACTGAAGCTTTCTTT.

The V call is TRBV7-9, the J call TRBJ2-3, with D possibly being TRBD1 (5 bases). Trimming removed 3 bases at V and 4 bases at J, with 20 bases between. The germline CDR1 and CDR2 sequences are SEHNR and FQNEAQ (reference sequence). This CDR3 comprises 17 residues. CDR3 in amino acids: CASSFSFGQIWPDTQYF. DNA for the CDR3: TGTGCCAGCAGCTTCTCATTCGGACAAATTTGGCCAGATACGCAGTATTTT.

The chain employs TRBV6-1 and TRBJ1-2; no definite D call. This CDR3 comprises 14 residues. Trimming shortened V by 5 bases and J by 4 bases, and 14 bases separated the two germline ends. Germline V gives CDR1 MNHNS, CDR2 SASEGT. CDR3 DNA: TGTGCCAGCAGTCTTGGAGGGCCACTCTATGGCTACACCTTC. Translating it yields CASSLGGPLYGYTF.

This chain uses TRBV18 with TRBJ1-4; no definite D call. Trimming took off 1 base at V and 0 bases at J, with 6 bases between the two ends. Germline-derived CDR1 and CDR2 are KGHSH and LQKENI. CDR3 length: 15 amino acids. CDR3 nucleotides: TGTGCCAGCTCACCACAGAGCGCAACTAATGAAAAACTGTTTTTT. Translated: CASSPQSATNEKLFF.

The gene calls are TRBV11-2 and TRBJ2-1; D is unresolved. CDR1 SGHAT and CDR2 FQNNGV come from the germline V gene. The CDR3 spans 13 residues. Trimming took 0 bases from V and 11 from J, leaving 11 bases between them. The CDR3: CASSLDHTFQQFF. The DNA of the CDR3 is TGTGCCAGCAGCTTAGATCACACTTTTCAGCAGTTCTTC.

The sample holds one count of this clone. CDR3 DNA: TGTGCCAGCAGCTTCTGGACAGGGGGCCGACACGAGCAGTACTTC. It translates to CASSFWTGGRHEQYF. The chain joins TRBV5-6 to TRBJ2-7; 11 positions agree with TRBD1. The CDR3 is 15 residues long. Germline-derived CDR1 and CDR2 are SGHDT and YYEEEE. V lost 2 bases and J lost 5; bases outside the gene matches: 6.

The chain links TRBV15 to TRBJ2-1; possibly TRBD2 for D (5 bases). Germline V gives CDR1 LNHNV, CDR2 YYDKDF (reference sequence). V lost 0 bases and J 5 bases, leaving 14 bases between the germline ends. The CDR3 covers 16 residues. The CDR3 protein is CATSRDKGRSNNEQFF. Written as DNA, the CDR3 is TGTGCCACCAGCAGAGATAAAGGGAGATCAAACAATGAGCAGTTCTTC.